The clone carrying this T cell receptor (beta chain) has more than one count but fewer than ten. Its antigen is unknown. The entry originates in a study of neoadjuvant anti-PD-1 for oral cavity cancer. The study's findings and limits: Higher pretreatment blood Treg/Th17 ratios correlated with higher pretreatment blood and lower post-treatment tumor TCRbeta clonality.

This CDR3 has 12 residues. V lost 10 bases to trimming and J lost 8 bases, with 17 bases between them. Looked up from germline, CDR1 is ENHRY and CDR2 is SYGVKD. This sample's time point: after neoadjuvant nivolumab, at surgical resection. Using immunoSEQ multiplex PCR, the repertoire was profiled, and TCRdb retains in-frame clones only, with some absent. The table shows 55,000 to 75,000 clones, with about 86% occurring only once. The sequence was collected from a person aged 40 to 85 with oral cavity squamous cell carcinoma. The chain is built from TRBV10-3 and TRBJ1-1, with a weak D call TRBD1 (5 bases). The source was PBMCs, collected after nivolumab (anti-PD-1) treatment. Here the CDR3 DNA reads TGTGCCAGCAGCTCGAGGGACGAGGAAGCTTTCTTT. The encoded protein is CASSSRDEEAFF.